The 2 T cell receptor beta chains presented below share a single source sample, sequenced in a study of OX40 agonist ivuxolimab in advanced cancers. TCRdb keeps only in-frame clones here, not all; method: immunoSEQ multiplex PCR. Counted here are 55,000 to 90,000 clones, 86% occurring once; the ten biggest clones make up approximately 2.8%. Source: CD4+ or CD8+ T cells sorted from blood, taken in a trial of the OX40 agonist ivuxolimab. The receptors were gathered from an adult with an advanced solid tumor such as melanoma, head and neck, liver or kidney cancer.

V gene TRBV18 combines with J gene TRBJ2-1; D possibly corresponds to TRBD2 (5 bases). Germline CDR1 and CDR2: KGHSH and LQKENI. V was shortened by 0 bases and J by 6 bases, with 18 bases between the two germline ends. This CDR3 has 17 residues. The CDR3, as DNA: TGTGCCAGCTCACCACCGAGAGCTGGGTTGGGAGTCAATGAGCAGTTCTTC. It encodes CASSPPRAGLGVNEQFF.

The table lists this clone with a few counts. The J gene is TRBJ2-2, the V gene TRBV7-9; 7 nucleotides line up with TRBD2. Germline V gene sequence: CDR1 SEHNR, CDR2 FQNEAQ (reference sequence). V lost 5 bases and J lost 1; bases outside the gene matches: 4. This CDR3 comprises 15 residues. The CDR3 is CASSPSGGNTGELFF. CDR3 nucleotides: TGTGCCAGCAGCCCATCGGGGGGGAACACCGGGGAGCTGTTTTTT.